This T cell receptor (beta chain) was captured by sequencing in a study of blood T cell repertoires in COVID-19. Looking at the study overall: Donors in the United States, Italy and Spain gave samples during acute or convalescent COVID-19.

Generated by immunoSEQ multiplex PCR, the TCRdb table keeps only in-frame clones and is missing some. The sample lists about 230,000 clones, approximately 81% occurring once. Per the germline V gene, CDR1 is GTSNPN and CDR2 is SVGIG (reference sequence). The length of the CDR3 is 16 residues. The V segment lost 3 bases and the J segment 6 bases; nucleotides outside the gene matches: 9. The V gene is TRBV30, the J gene TRBJ1-6; 9 bases line up with TRBD1. This receptor was obtained from a man in his forties or fifties with acute or convalescent COVID-19. Sequencing was carried out using peripheral blood. The CDR3 sequence is CAWSVNRDRVNSPLHF. CDR3 nucleotide sequence: TGTGCCTGGAGCGTAAACCGGGACAGGGTTAATTCACCCCTCCACTTT.